One sample yielded the 3 T cell receptor beta chains listed below, sequenced in a study of OX40 agonist ivuxolimab in advanced cancers. This table comes from immunoSEQ multiplex PCR, and its TCRdb copy is limited to in-frame clones, with some not included. The sample carries some 96,000 clones, roughly four fifths recorded once. The specimen comprised CD4+ or CD8+ T cells sorted from blood, sampled in a trial of the OX40 agonist ivuxolimab. The receptors shown here come from an adult with an advanced solid tumor such as melanoma, head and neck, liver or kidney cancer.

The chain recombines TRBV28 with TRBJ1-5, with D hard to call. The CDR3 is 13 residues long. In germline, CDR1 is MDHEN, CDR2 SYDVKM. V lost 6 bases and J 0 bases, leaving 6 bases between the germline ends. The CDR3 DNA reads TGTGCCAGCAGCCTTACTAGCAATCAGCCCCAGCATTTT. Protein: CASSLTSNQPQHF.

The genes are TRBV29-1 and TRBJ1-1; D is uncertain. Trimming stripped 3 bases from V and 0 bases from J, with 11 bases between. The CDR3 has 14 amino acids. CDR1 and CDR2 from the germline V gene are SQVTM and ANQGSEA. CDR3 loop: CSVDGRNVNTEAFF. The DNA of the CDR3 is TGCAGCGTTGATGGGCGGAACGTGAACACTGAAGCTTTCTTT.

The chain carries TRBV7-3 and TRBJ2-5; perhaps TRBD2 as D (7 bases). The CDR3 consists of 15 residues. The V end was cut by 1 base, the J end by 5 bases, with 14 bases between. Germline lookup yields CDR1 SGHTA and CDR2 FQGTGA. CDR3 sequence reads: CASSLSRGASETQYF. The CDR3 DNA reads TGTGCCAGCAGCTTAAGTCGGGGGGCATCGGAGACCCAGTACTTC.